This T cell receptor beta chain was identified during a study of cytomegalovirus exposure and HLA in healthy donors. Study findings and constraints: HLA alleles were associated with some 17,000 TCR beta sequences in a later analysis at 0.05 false discovery rate. Sequencing likely produced, as an artifact, a cluster of highly shared sequence variants. Earlier results showed most TCR beta V segments being productive about 90% or about 30% of the time.

Points on this clone: Its antigen is not identified.

Germline V gene lookup returns CDR1 SGHRS and CDR2 YFSETQ. The length of the CDR3 is 17 residues. The ends lost 4 bases at V and 0 bases at J; junction bases unmatched: 9. The PCR employed 60 Vbeta primers together with 13 Jbeta primers. Sequencing was performed with immunoSEQ multiplex PCR; in TCRdb, only in-frame clones are kept and a portion is missing. The sample records 160,000 or so clones, approximately 78% being singletons. The V call is TRBV5-1, the J call TRBJ2-3; 9 bases fit TRBD2. Sequences were obtained from PBMCs. The sequence was collected from a woman in her 40s in good health and CMV-seronegative. CDR3 amino acids: CASSQNLAGISTDTQYF. The CDR3 nucleotides read TGCGCCAGCAGCCAAAATCTAGCGGGGATTAGCACAGATACGCAGTATTTT.